A selection of T cell receptor beta chains follows, all from one sample in a study of cytomegalovirus exposure and HLA in healthy donors. Assay used: immunoSEQ multiplex PCR; TCRdb lists only in-frame clones, some missing. The data show about 150,000 clones, 75% to 90% seen once. Source material: PBMCs. The receptors stem from a young woman in good health and CMV-seronegative. The CDR3 runs from the conserved cysteine through the conserved F or W. D genes are given only for firm matches. Clone size is shown for a subset of rows, as once, few, many or a class of expanded clone.

CDR3aa: CASSPAYRYEQYF; CDR3nt: TGTGCCAGTAGTCCCGCTTACAGGTACGAGCAGTACTTC; j_gene: TRBJ2-7; d_gene: -; abundance: -; v_gene: TRBV19
CDR3aa: CAWSSSGVGGYTF; CDR3nt: TGTGCCTGGAGTTCCTCAGGGGTCGGTGGCTACACCTTC; j_gene: TRBJ1-2; d_gene: -; abundance: -; v_gene: TRBV30
CDR3aa: CASSLGTGLSGGYTF; CDR3nt: TGTGCCAGCAGCTTAGGGACAGGGCTTTCAGGAGGCTACACCTTC; j_gene: TRBJ1-2; d_gene: TRBD1; abundance: -; v_gene: TRBV7-2
CDR3aa: CASSRAYNSPLHF; CDR3nt: TGTGCCAGTAGCAGGGCCTATAATTCACCCCTCCACTTT; j_gene: TRBJ1-6; d_gene: -; abundance: -; v_gene: TRBV19
CDR3aa: CASSGRGSPLHF; CDR3nt: TGTGCCAGCAGCGGTAGGGGGTCACCCCTCCACTTT; j_gene: TRBJ1-6; d_gene: -; abundance: -; v_gene: TRBV9
CDR3aa: CASSPRTGELEQYF; CDR3nt: TGTGCCAGTAGTCCTCGGACAGGGGAGCTCGAGCAGTACTTC; j_gene: TRBJ2-7; d_gene: TRBD1; abundance: -; v_gene: TRBV19
CDR3aa: CASSRDRRSGYTF; CDR3nt: TGTGCCAGCAGCAGGGACAGGCGGAGTGGCTACACCTTC; j_gene: TRBJ1-2; d_gene: TRBD1; abundance: once; v_gene: TRBV6-5
CDR3aa: CASRWQEYTDTQYF; CDR3nt: TGTGCCAGCAGGTGGCAGGAATACACAGATACGCAGTATTTT; j_gene: TRBJ2-3; d_gene: -; abundance: -; v_gene: TRBV2
CDR3aa: CASSVGSEFYTGELFF; CDR3nt: TGTGCCAGCAGCGTAGGGAGCGAGTTCTACACCGGGGAGCTGTTTTTT; j_gene: TRBJ2-2; d_gene: -; abundance: -; v_gene: TRBV9
CDR3aa: CASSPKQGRNQPQHF; CDR3nt: TGTGCCAGCAGCCCTAAACAGGGGCGAAATCAGCCCCAGCATTTT; j_gene: TRBJ1-5; d_gene: TRBD1; abundance: once; v_gene: TRBV28
CDR3aa: CASRLQETQYF; CDR3nt: TGTGCCAGCCGACTCCAAGAGACCCAGTACTTC; j_gene: TRBJ2-5; d_gene: -; abundance: -; v_gene: TRBV5-6
CDR3aa: CASSLEGGAGNTIYF; CDR3nt: TGCGCCAGCAGCTTGGAAGGGGGAGCTGGAAACACCATATATTTT; j_gene: TRBJ1-3; d_gene: -; abundance: -; v_gene: TRBV5-1
CDR3aa: CASSPGRGEQFF; CDR3nt: TGTGCCAGCAGCCCGGGGAGGGGCGAGCAGTTCTTC; j_gene: TRBJ2-1; d_gene: TRBD2; abundance: -; v_gene: TRBV7-9
CDR3aa: CASSLTGATGRAEQFF; CDR3nt: TGCGCCAGCAGCTTGACAGGGGCGACTGGTAGGGCTGAGCAGTTCTTC; j_gene: TRBJ2-1; d_gene: TRBD1; abundance: -; v_gene: TRBV5-1
CDR3aa: CASSLARYSNQPQHF; CDR3nt: TGTGCCAGCAGCTTGGCGCGTTATAGCAATCAGCCCCAGCATTTT; j_gene: TRBJ1-5; d_gene: -; abundance: -; v_gene: TRBV5-6
CDR3aa: CASSQGTLAGGFQETQYF; CDR3nt: TGTGCCAGCAGCCAAGGAACACTAGCGGGAGGGTTCCAAGAGACCCAGTACTTC; j_gene: TRBJ2-5; d_gene: TRBD2; abundance: few; v_gene: TRBV4-2
CDR3aa: CASSELRGAGEAFF; CDR3nt: TGTGCCAGCAGTGAATTAAGGGGCGCGGGGGAAGCTTTCTTT; j_gene: TRBJ1-1; d_gene: -; abundance: -; v_gene: TRBV2
CDR3aa: CAWKVVAATDTQYF; CDR3nt: TGTGCCTGGAAGGTCGTGGCGGCGACAGATACGCAGTATTTT; j_gene: TRBJ2-3; d_gene: -; abundance: -; v_gene: TRBV30
CDR3aa: CASSLKDRRLAGISSGANVLTF; CDR3nt: TGTGCCAGCAGCTTAAAGGATAGGCGACTAGCGGGGATCTCCTCTGGGGCCAACGTCCTGACTTTC; j_gene: TRBJ2-6; d_gene: TRBD2; abundance: -; v_gene: TRBV7-4
CDR3aa: CASSYLGGVNSPLHF; CDR3nt: TGTGCCAGCAGTTACCTAGGGGGCGTTAATTCACCCCTCCACTTT; j_gene: TRBJ1-6; d_gene: TRBD1; abundance: -; v_gene: TRBV6-5
CDR3aa: CASSERTGTGELFF; CDR3nt: TGTGCCAGCAGTGAAAGGACAGGGACCGGGGAGCTGTTTTTT; j_gene: TRBJ2-2; d_gene: TRBD1; abundance: -; v_gene: TRBV2
CDR3aa: CASSLGQATDTQYF; CDR3nt: TGCGCCAGCAGCTTGGGACAGGCCACAGATACGCAGTATTTT; j_gene: TRBJ2-3; d_gene: -; abundance: -; v_gene: TRBV5-1
CDR3aa: CASSSLVFQETQYF; CDR3nt: TGTGCCAGCAGCTCCCTAGTCTTCCAAGAGACCCAGTACTTC; j_gene: TRBJ2-5; d_gene: -; abundance: -; v_gene: TRBV7-2
CDR3aa: CASSLMDISSTDTQYF; CDR3nt: TGTGCCAGCAGTTTGATGGACATCTCTAGCACAGATACGCAGTATTTT; j_gene: TRBJ2-3; d_gene: -; abundance: -; v_gene: TRBV28
CDR3aa: CASSTGVSNQPQHF; CDR3nt: TGTGCCAGCAGTACAGGGGTTAGCAATCAGCCCCAGCATTTT; j_gene: TRBJ1-5; d_gene: TRBD1; abundance: -; v_gene: TRBV6-1
CDR3aa: CASSHWVGGDEQYF; CDR3nt: TGTGCCAGCAGCCACTGGGTTGGAGGGGACGAGCAGTACTTC; j_gene: TRBJ2-7; d_gene: -; abundance: -; v_gene: TRBV7-4
CDR3aa: CASSDGGANYGYTF; CDR3nt: TGTGCCAGCAGTGACGGGGGAGCTAACTATGGCTACACCTTC; j_gene: TRBJ1-2; d_gene: -; abundance: -; v_gene: TRBV2
CDR3aa: CASSLEVITYEQYF; CDR3nt: TGTGCCAGCAGTCTAGAGGTCATAACCTACGAGCAGTACTTC; j_gene: TRBJ2-7; d_gene: -; abundance: -; v_gene: TRBV28
CDR3aa: CASLGGPYEQYF; CDR3nt: TGTGCCAGCCTGGGAGGCCCCTACGAGCAGTACTTC; j_gene: TRBJ2-7; d_gene: -; abundance: -; v_gene: TRBV2
CDR3aa: CASSRTSGSAYEQYF; CDR3nt: TGCGCCAGCAGCCGTACTAGCGGGAGTGCCTACGAGCAGTACTTC; j_gene: TRBJ2-7; d_gene: TRBD2; abundance: -; v_gene: TRBV4-1
CDR3aa: CASSPGGVEQPQHF; CDR3nt: TGTGCCAGCAGTCCGGGGGGAGTTGAGCAGCCCCAGCATTTT; j_gene: TRBJ1-5; d_gene: -; abundance: -; v_gene: TRBV28
CDR3aa: CAWRVAGATDTQYF; CDR3nt: TGTGCCTGGAGAGTAGCGGGGGCCACAGATACGCAGTATTTT; j_gene: TRBJ2-3; d_gene: TRBD2; abundance: -; v_gene: TRBV30
CDR3aa: CASSSSSRFYGYTF; CDR3nt: TGTGCCAGCAGTTCCAGTTCCAGGTTCTATGGCTACACCTTC; j_gene: TRBJ1-2; d_gene: -; abundance: -; v_gene: TRBV27
CDR3aa: CASSNAGGPNYEQYF; CDR3nt: TGTGCCAGCAGTAACGCAGGGGGCCCCAACTACGAGCAGTACTTC; j_gene: TRBJ2-7; d_gene: TRBD1; abundance: -; v_gene: TRBV28
CDR3aa: CASSTGQATNTGELFF; CDR3nt: TGTGCCAGCTCAACCGGACAGGCTACGAACACCGGGGAGCTGTTTTTT; j_gene: TRBJ2-2; d_gene: TRBD1; abundance: -; v_gene: TRBV18
CDR3aa: CASSEAGGSTDTQYF; CDR3nt: TGTGCCAGCAGTGAGGCGGGGGGGAGCACAGATACGCAGTATTTT; j_gene: TRBJ2-3; d_gene: TRBD2; abundance: once; v_gene: TRBV6-4
CDR3aa: CASSDRGWGEKLFF; CDR3nt: TGTGCCAGCAGCGACAGGGGATGGGGTGAAAAACTGTTTTTT; j_gene: TRBJ1-4; d_gene: TRBD1; abundance: -; v_gene: TRBV6-5
CDR3aa: CASSEPGDNNQPQHF; CDR3nt: TGTGCCAGCAGTGAGCCGGGGGATAACAATCAGCCCCAGCATTTT; j_gene: TRBJ1-5; d_gene: -; abundance: -; v_gene: TRBV6-1
CDR3aa: CASSLSEVGELFF; CDR3nt: TGCGCCAGCAGCTTGTCTGAGGTCGGGGAGCTGTTTTTT; j_gene: TRBJ2-2; d_gene: -; abundance: -; v_gene: TRBV5-1
CDR3aa: CASMPSGGTDTQYF; CDR3nt: TGTGCCAGCATGCCTAGCGGGGGCACAGATACGCAGTATTTT; j_gene: TRBJ2-3; d_gene: TRBD2; abundance: -; v_gene: TRBV6-5
CDR3aa: CASSIVAGGAEQYF; CDR3nt: TGTGCCAGTAGTATTGTCGCAGGGGGCGCCGAGCAGTACTTC; j_gene: TRBJ2-7; d_gene: TRBD1; abundance: -; v_gene: TRBV19
CDR3aa: CASSAFRLQGLTEAFF; CDR3nt: TGTGCCAGCAGTGCCTTCCGTCTACAGGGGCTCACTGAAGCTTTCTTT; j_gene: TRBJ1-1; d_gene: TRBD1; abundance: -; v_gene: TRBV27
CDR3aa: CASSSTNEQYF; CDR3nt: TGTGCCAGCAGCTCAACTAACGAGCAGTACTTC; j_gene: TRBJ2-7; d_gene: -; abundance: few; v_gene: TRBV7-6
CDR3aa: CASKTGGSYEQYF; CDR3nt: TGTGCCAGCAAGACAGGGGGCTCCTACGAGCAGTACTTC; j_gene: TRBJ2-7; d_gene: TRBD1; abundance: -; v_gene: TRBV28
CDR3aa: CASRRPGPPYEQYF; CDR3nt: TGTGCCAGCAGGAGGCCGGGTCCCCCCTACGAGCAGTACTTC; j_gene: TRBJ2-7; d_gene: -; abundance: once; v_gene: TRBV28
CDR3aa: CSVDRVNTEAFF; CDR3nt: TGCAGCGTCGACAGGGTGAACACTGAAGCTTTCTTT; j_gene: TRBJ1-1; d_gene: TRBD1; abundance: -; v_gene: TRBV29-1
CDR3aa: CASSYGRGSYGYTF; CDR3nt: TGTGCCAGCAGTTACGGCAGGGGAAGTTATGGCTACACCTTC; j_gene: TRBJ1-2; d_gene: -; abundance: -; v_gene: TRBV6-5
CDR3aa: CASSVYAGDTEAFF; CDR3nt: TGTGCCAGCAGCGTATATGCAGGGGACACTGAAGCTTTCTTT; j_gene: TRBJ1-1; d_gene: -; abundance: once; v_gene: TRBV9
CDR3aa: CASSDIGSNQPQHF; CDR3nt: TGTGCCAGCAGTGATATTGGGAGTAATCAGCCCCAGCATTTT; j_gene: TRBJ1-5; d_gene: -; abundance: -; v_gene: TRBV6-1
CDR3aa: CASILAGVGYGYTF; CDR3nt: TGTGCCAGCATCTTGGCCGGGGTAGGTTATGGCTACACCTTC; j_gene: TRBJ1-2; d_gene: -; abundance: -; v_gene: TRBV5-6
CDR3aa: CASSFSPTSGRDNEQFF; CDR3nt: TGTGCCAGCAGTTTCTCTCCTACTAGCGGGAGAGACAATGAGCAGTTCTTC; j_gene: TRBJ2-1; d_gene: TRBD2; abundance: -; v_gene: TRBV27
CDR3aa: CASSYIKLGTSGRSDEQFF; CDR3nt: TGTGCCAGCAGTTATATTAAACTGGGGACTAGCGGGAGGTCGGATGAGCAGTTCTTC; j_gene: TRBJ2-1; d_gene: TRBD2; abundance: -; v_gene: TRBV6-8
CDR3aa: CASSLGAGTGNTIYF; CDR3nt: TGTGCCAGCAGCTTAGGGGCAGGGACTGGAAACACCATATATTTT; j_gene: TRBJ1-3; d_gene: -; abundance: -; v_gene: TRBV7-9